The next 2 T cell receptor beta chains were all read from a single sample in a study of Graves' ophthalmopathy and Graves' hyperthyroidism. Amplifying from RNA transcripts, the study obtained TCR beta CDR3 regions. RT-PCR in the first round used HTBI primers; a second-round multiplex PCR followed. TCRdb ran MiXCR on the multiplex PCR reads and lists one entry per CDR3 protein. This sample has 200,000 to 250,000 distinct CDR3 sequences, with roughly a fifth found just once. The specimen was peripheral blood. Source of these receptors: a woman aged 50 to 60 with Graves' ophthalmopathy.

This sequence joins TRBV6-2 or TRBV6-3 and TRBJ2-3; 14 nucleotides align to TRBD2. The germline gives CDR1 MNHEY, CDR2 SVGEGT. After removal of 6 bases from V and 5 bases from J, the junction contained 13 bases not matched to a gene. This CDR3 contains 18 residues. This chain's CDR3 is CASRTFRPGLAGVDTQYF. The CDR3 bases are TGTGCCAGCAGAACCTTCCGACCGGGACTAGCGGGAGTAGATACGCAGTATTTT.

This clonotype was seen ten or more times. The chain links TRBV5-1 to TRBJ1-2, with D maybe TRBD1 (5 bases). The CDR3 is 15 residues long. V lost 1 base and J 2 bases, leaving 12 bases between the germline ends. CDR1 SGHRS and CDR2 YFSETQ come from the germline V gene. The CDR3 coding sequence is TGCGCCAGCAGCTTGCGTACAGGCGACAACTATGGCTACACCTTC. Its translation is CASSLRTGDNYGYTF.